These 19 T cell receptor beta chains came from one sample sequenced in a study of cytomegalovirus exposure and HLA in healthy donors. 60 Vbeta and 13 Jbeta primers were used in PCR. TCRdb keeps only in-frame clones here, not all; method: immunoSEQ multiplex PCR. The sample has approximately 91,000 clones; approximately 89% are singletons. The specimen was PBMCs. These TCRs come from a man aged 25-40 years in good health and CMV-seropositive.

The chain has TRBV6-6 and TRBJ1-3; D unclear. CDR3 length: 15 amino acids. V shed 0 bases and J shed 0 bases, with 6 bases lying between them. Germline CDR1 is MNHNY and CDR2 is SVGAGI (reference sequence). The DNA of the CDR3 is TGTGCCAGCAGTTACTCAATGAGCTCTGGAAACACCATATATTTT. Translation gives CASSYSMSSGNTIYF.

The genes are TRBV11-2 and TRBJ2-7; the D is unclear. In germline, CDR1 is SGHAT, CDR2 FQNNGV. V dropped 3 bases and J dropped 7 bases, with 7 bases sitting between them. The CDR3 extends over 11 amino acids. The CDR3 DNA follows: TGTGCCAGCAGCTTTTACGGGGAGCAGTACTTC. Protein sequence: CASSFYGEQYF.

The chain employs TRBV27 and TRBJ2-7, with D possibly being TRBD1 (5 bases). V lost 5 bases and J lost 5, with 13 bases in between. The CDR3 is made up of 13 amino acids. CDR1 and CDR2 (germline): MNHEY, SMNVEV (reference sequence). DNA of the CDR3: TGTGCCAGCAGTCGCTCTTGGGGCCACGAGCAGTACTTC. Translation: CASSRSWGHEQYF.

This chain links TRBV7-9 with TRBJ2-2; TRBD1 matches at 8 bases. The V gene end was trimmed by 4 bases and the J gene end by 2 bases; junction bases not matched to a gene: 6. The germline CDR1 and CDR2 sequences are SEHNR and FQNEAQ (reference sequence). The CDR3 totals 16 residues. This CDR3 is CASSSHRGVNTGELFF. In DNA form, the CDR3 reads TGTGCCAGCAGCTCCCACAGGGGGGTTAACACCGGGGAGCTGTTTTTT.

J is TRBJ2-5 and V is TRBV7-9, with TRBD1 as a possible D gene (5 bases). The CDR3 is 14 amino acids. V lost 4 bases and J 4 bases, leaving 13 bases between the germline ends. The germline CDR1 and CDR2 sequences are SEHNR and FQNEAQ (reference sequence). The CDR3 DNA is TGTGCCAGCAGCTGGGGCAGTGTCGGAGAGACCCAGTACTTC. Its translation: CASSWGSVGETQYF.

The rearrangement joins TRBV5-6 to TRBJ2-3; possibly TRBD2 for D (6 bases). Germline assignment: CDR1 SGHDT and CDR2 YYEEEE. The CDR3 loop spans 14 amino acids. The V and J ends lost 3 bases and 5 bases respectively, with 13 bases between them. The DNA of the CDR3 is TGTGCCAGCAGCTCCCCGGGAGCTGGAGATACGCAGTATTTT. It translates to CASSSPGAGDTQYF.

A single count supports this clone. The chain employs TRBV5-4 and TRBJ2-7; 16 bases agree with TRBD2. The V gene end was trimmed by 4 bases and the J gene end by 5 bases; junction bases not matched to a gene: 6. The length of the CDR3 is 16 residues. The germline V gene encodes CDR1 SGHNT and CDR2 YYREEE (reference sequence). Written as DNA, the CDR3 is TGTGCCAGCAGCCACGGGACTAGCGGGAGGGTTGACGAGCAGTACTTC. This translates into CASSHGTSGRVDEQYF.

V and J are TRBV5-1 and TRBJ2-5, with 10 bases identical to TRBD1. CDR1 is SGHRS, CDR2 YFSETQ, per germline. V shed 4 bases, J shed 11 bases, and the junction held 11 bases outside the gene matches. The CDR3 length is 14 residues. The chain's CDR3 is CASSRDRGFEEQYF. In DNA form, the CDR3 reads TGCGCCAGCAGCCGGGACAGGGGTTTTGAGGAGCAGTACTTC.

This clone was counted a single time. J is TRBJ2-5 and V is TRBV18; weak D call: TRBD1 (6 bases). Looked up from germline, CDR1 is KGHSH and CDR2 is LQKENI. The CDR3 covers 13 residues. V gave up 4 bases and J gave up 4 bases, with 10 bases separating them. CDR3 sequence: CASSRGQGETQYF. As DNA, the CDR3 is TGTGCCAGCTCACGGGGACAAGGAGAGACCCAGTACTTC.

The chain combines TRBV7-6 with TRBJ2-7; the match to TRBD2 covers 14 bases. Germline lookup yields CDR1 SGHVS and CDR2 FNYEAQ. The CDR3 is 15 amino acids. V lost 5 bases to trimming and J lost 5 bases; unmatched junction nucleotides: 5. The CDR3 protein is CASSQTSGRANEQYF. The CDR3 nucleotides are TGTGCCAGCAGCCAGACTAGCGGGAGGGCCAACGAGCAGTACTTC. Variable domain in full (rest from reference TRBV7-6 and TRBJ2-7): GAGVSQSPRYKVTKRGQDVALRCDPISGHVSLYWYRQALGQGPEFLTYFNYEAQQDKSGLPNDRFSAERPEGSISTLTIQRTEQRDSAMYRCASSQTSGRANEQYFGPGTRLTVT.

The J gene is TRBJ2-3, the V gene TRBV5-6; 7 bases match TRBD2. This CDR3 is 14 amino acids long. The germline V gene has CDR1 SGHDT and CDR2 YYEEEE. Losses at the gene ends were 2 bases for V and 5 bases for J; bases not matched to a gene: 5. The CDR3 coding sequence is TGTGCCAGCAGCTTTGGACTAGTTGAAGATACGCAGTATTTT. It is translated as CASSFGLVEDTQYF.

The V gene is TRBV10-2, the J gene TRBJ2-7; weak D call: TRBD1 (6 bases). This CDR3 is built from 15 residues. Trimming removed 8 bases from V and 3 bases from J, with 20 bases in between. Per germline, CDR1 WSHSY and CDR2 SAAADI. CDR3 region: CASRQTGLGGYEQYF. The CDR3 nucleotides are TGCGCCAGCCGGCAAACAGGGCTCGGTGGCTACGAGCAGTACTTC.

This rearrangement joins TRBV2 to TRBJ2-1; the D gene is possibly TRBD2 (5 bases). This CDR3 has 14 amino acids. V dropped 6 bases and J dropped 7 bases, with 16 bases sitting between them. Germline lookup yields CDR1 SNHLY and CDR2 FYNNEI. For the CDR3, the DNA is TGTGCCAGCAGCAAGTTTCTTCCGGGAAATGAGCAGTTCTTC. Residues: CASSKFLPGNEQFF.

CDR3 nucleotides: TGTGCCAGCAGCTTACAGCGGTTTTGGGACAGGGTCCACGAGCAGTACTTC. Its translation is CASSLQRFWDRVHEQYF. The J gene is TRBJ2-5, the V gene TRBV7-9; 9 bases line up with TRBD1. With the DNA end fitting TRBJ2-7 better, the J assignment may be wrong. Looked up from germline, CDR1 is SEHNR and CDR2 is FQNEAQ (reference sequence). This CDR3 has 17 residues.

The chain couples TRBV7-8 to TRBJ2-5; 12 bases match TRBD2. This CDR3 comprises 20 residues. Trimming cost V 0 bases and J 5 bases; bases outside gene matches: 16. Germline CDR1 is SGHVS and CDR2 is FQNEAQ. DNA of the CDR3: TGTGCCAGCAGCTTAGCGAGAGCTGAGACTAGCGGGAGACCTCCCGAGACCCAGTACTTC. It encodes CASSLARAETSGRPPETQYF. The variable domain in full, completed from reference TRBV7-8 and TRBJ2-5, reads GAGVSQSPRYKVAKRGQDVALRCDPISGHVSLFWYQQALGQGPEFLTYFQNEAQLDKSGLPSDRFFAERPEGSVSTLKIQRTQQEDSAVYLCASSLARAETSGRPPETQYFGPGTRLLVL.

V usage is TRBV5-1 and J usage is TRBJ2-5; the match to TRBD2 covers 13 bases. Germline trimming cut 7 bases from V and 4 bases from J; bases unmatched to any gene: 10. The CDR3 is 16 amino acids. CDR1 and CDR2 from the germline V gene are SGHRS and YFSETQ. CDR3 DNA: TGCGCCAGCGGGGGGGGAGGACTAGCGGGAGCAGAGACCCAGTACTTC. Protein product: CASGGGGLAGAETQYF.

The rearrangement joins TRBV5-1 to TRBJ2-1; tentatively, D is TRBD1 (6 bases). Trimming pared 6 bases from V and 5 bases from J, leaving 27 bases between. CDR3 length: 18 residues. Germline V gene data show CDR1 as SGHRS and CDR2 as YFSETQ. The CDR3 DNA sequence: TGCGCCAGCAACATACGGCTACGAAACAGGGTTGGGAACAATGAGCAGTTCTTC. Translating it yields CASNIRLRNRVGNNEQFF.

The CDR3 DNA follows: TGCGCCAGCAGCCTAATAGGGGTAAGCACAGATACGCAGTATTTT. It specifies CASSLIGVSTDTQYF. The genes are TRBV4-1 and TRBJ2-3, with D tentatively TRBD1 (5 bases). Germline V gives CDR1 MGHRA, CDR2 YSYEKL. The CDR3 has 15 amino acids. V lost 4 bases, J lost 0 bases, and 11 bases lay in between.

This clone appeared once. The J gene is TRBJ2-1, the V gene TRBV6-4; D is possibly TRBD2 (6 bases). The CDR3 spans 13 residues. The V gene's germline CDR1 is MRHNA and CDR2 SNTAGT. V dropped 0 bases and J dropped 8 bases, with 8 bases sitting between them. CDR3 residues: CASSDSPGDEQFF. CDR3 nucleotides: TGTGCCAGCAGTGACTCGCCGGGGGATGAGCAGTTCTTC.